This T cell receptor (beta chain) is from a study of T cell repertoires in cytomegalovirus infection. There are 17 residues in the CDR3. The V gene's germline CDR1 is PRHDT and CDR2 FYEKMQ (reference sequence). Details on this clonotype: Its antigen is unknown. One end of the junction is discordant with germline, which a read error may explain.

One entry per CDR3 protein results from TCRdb running MiXCR on the reads. The profile shows more than 35,000 distinct CDR3 sequences, around half of them singletons. This sequence was found in a human donor in good health (CMV status not recorded). Some clones in this sample may be carry-over from other donors' samples. This sample comprised CD8+ T cells from cultured PBMCs, obtained from culture after CMV antigen stimulation. The V and J genes are TRBV13 and TRBJ2-1, with 7 bases that match TRBD2. The CDR3 protein is CASTLFYAGESYNEQFF. The CDR3 nucleotides read TGTGCCAGCACCTTATTCTACGCGGGGGAGTCCTACAATGAGCAGTTCTTC. The full variable domain, its missing parts supplied by reference TRBV13 and TRBJ2-1, is AAGVIQSPRHLIKEKRETATLKCYPIPRHDTVYWYQQGPGQDPQFLISFYEKMQSDKGSIPDRFSAQQFSDYHSELNMSSLELGDSALYFCASTLFYAGESYNEQFFGPGTRLTVL.